This T cell receptor (beta chain) was recorded in a study of Graves' ophthalmopathy and Graves' hyperthyroidism. Across the study: Peripheral blood samples were taken at initial diagnosis, before any treatment. The study, taken as a whole, reports: Among expanded thyroid clonotypes above 0.001 frequency, most also occurred in blood. The model predicted progression of ophthalmopathy with a sensitivity of roughly 71%, and its specificity was 72% to 80%.

Comments on this clonotype: What it binds is unknown.

Lactation, pregnancy, uncontrolled infections and other autoimmune diseases were all grounds for excluding patients. RNA transcripts were the source from which TCR beta CDR3 regions were amplified. After a first-round RT-PCR with HTBI primers, a second-round multiplex PCR was run. TCRdb processed the multiplex PCR reads anew with MiXCR; each CDR3 protein has one entry. The repertoire holds a few hundred thousand distinct CDR3 sequences, with approximately 18% as singletons. Input material: peripheral blood. This clonotype was obtained from an adult woman with stable Graves' hyperthyroidism.

The CDR3 DNA sequence: TGTGCCAGCAGTGCGGGGGACAGACTGAGGCAGTATTTT. It codes for CASSAGDRLRQYF. The chain combines TRBV28 with TRBJ2-3, with D perhaps being TRBD1 or TRBD2 (7 bases each). From germline, CDR1 is MDHEN and CDR2 SYDVKM. The CDR3 is made up of 13 amino acids. V lost 5 bases to trimming and J lost 11 bases, with 17 bases between them.